Presented here are 27 T cell receptor beta chains from one specimen sequenced in a study of T cell responses to AZD1222 COVID-19 vaccine. Generated by immunoSEQ multiplex PCR, the TCRdb table keeps only in-frame clones and is missing some. This sample has more than 250,000 clones, with 93% found just once. The specimen comprised peripheral blood, sampled on day 0 of AZD1222 vaccination. The source is an adult in good health.

The rearrangement links TRBV11-2 to TRBJ2-1, with D perhaps TRBD1 (6 bases). Per the germline V gene, CDR1 is SGHAT and CDR2 is FQNNGV. The CDR3 has 13 amino acids. The V end lost 5 bases, the J end lost 10 bases, and 15 bases lay between the germline ends. CDR3 loop: CASSPTGSTEQFF. The DNA for the CDR3 is TGTGCCAGCAGCCCGACAGGCAGCACGGAGCAGTTCTTC. Full variable domain (missing parts from reference TRBV11-2 and TRBJ2-1): EAGVAQSPRYKIIEKRQSVAFWCNPISGHATLYWYQQILGQGPKLLIQFQNNGVVDDSQLPKDRFSAERLKGVDSTLKIQPAKLEDSAVYLCASSPTGSTEQFFGPGTRLTVL.

V is TRBV27 and J is TRBJ2-7; tentative D call: TRBD1 (6 bases). The germline V and J ends were trimmed by 2 bases and 2 bases, with 7 bases remaining between them. Germline V CDR1 and CDR2: MNHEY, SMNVEV (reference sequence). CDR3 size: 13 residues. This CDR3 reads CASSLQGPYEQYF. The CDR3 coding sequence is TGTGCCAGCAGTTTACAGGGGCCCTACGAGCAGTACTTC.

This rearrangement joins TRBV7-8 to TRBJ1-5, with D possibly TRBD1 on 5 matching bases. This CDR3 is built from 16 residues. Trimming shortened V by 1 base and J by 6 bases, and 16 bases separated the two germline ends. The germline V gene encodes CDR1 SGHVS and CDR2 FQNEAQ. CDR3: CASSLGTGQGGQPQHF. The CDR3 nucleotides are TGTGCCAGCAGCTTAGGAACCGGTCAGGGAGGTCAGCCCCAGCATTTT.

The gene calls are TRBV24-1 and TRBJ2-1, with 8 nucleotides matching TRBD1. Germline CDR1 and CDR2: KGHDR and SFDVKD. There are 14 residues in the CDR3. The ends lost 5 bases at V and 10 bases at J; junction bases unmatched: 9. The CDR3 sequence: CATSAETGASEQFF. The CDR3 DNA reads TGTGCCACCAGTGCCGAGACAGGGGCCTCGGAGCAGTTCTTC.

The J gene is TRBJ1-1, the V gene TRBV28, with 8 bases aligning to TRBD1. Germline V CDR1 and CDR2: MDHEN, SYDVKM. The length of the CDR3 is 14 residues. V lost 5 bases, J lost 4 bases, and 6 bases stayed unmatched. The CDR3 region is CASSTGGVITEAFF. The CDR3 bases are TGTGCCAGCAGTACAGGGGGAGTAATCACTGAAGCTTTCTTT.

This clone is a singleton in its sample. DNA for the CDR3: TGTGCCAGCAGTTGGGGCGGACAGGGGCAGTACTTC. Translated: CASSWGGQGQYF. The chain combines TRBV28 with TRBJ2-7, with 8 bases fitting TRBD1. The junction had 5 bases not matched to a gene; V was cut back by 4 bases and J by 9 bases. CDR1 MDHEN and CDR2 SYDVKM come from the germline V gene. The CDR3 extends over 12 amino acids. The variable domain in full, completed from reference TRBV28 and TRBJ2-7, reads DVKVTQSSRYLVKRTGEKVFLECVQDMDHENMFWYRQDPGLGLRLIYFSYDVKMKEKGDIPEGYSVSREKKERFSLILESASTNQTSMYLCASSWGGQGQYFGPGTRLTVT.

The chain links TRBV5-1 to TRBJ2-2, with 12 nucleotides matching TRBD1. The junction had 5 bases not matched to a gene; V was cut back by 0 bases and J by 8 bases. Germline V gives CDR1 SGHRS, CDR2 YFSETQ. This CDR3 is 16 amino acids long. The CDR3 reads CASSLAPGQGAGELFF. The CDR3 nucleotides read TGCGCCAGCAGCTTGGCTCCGGGACAGGGGGCTGGGGAGCTGTTTTTT.

This chain links TRBV7-2 with TRBJ2-1, with 8 nucleotides matching TRBD1. This CDR3 comprises 14 residues. In germline, CDR1 is SGHTA, CDR2 FQGNSA. J gave up 9 bases and V 2 bases, and 6 bases lay outside the gene matches. The chain's CDR3 is CASSLLQGTGEQFF. In nucleotides, the CDR3 is TGTGCCAGCAGCTTACTCCAGGGGACAGGTGAGCAGTTCTTC.

The chain joins TRBV5-1 to TRBJ1-6; unclear D gene. In germline, CDR1 is SGHRS, CDR2 YFSETQ. The length of the CDR3 is 15 residues. Trimming left V 0 bases short and J 7 bases short, with 11 bases between. The CDR3 region has the DNA TGCGCCAGCAGCTTGGAGCCTGGTGGCAATTCACCCCTCCACTTT. Translation: CASSLEPGGNSPLHF.

The CDR3 is CASRPGLAANTGELFF. In nucleotides, the CDR3 is TGTGCCAGCAGGCCGGGACTAGCGGCGAACACCGGGGAGCTGTTTTTT. The genes are TRBV7-9 and TRBJ2-2, with TRBD2 identical over 11 bases. Germline assignment: CDR1 SEHNR and CDR2 FQNEAQ (reference sequence). After removal of 6 bases from V and 0 bases from J, the junction contained 3 bases not matched to a gene. The CDR3 is 16 residues long.

The chain carries TRBV15 and TRBJ2-1, with 7 nucleotides matching TRBD1. The V segment lost 3 bases and the J segment 1 base; nucleotides outside the gene matches: 3. The germline gives CDR1 LNHNV, CDR2 YYDKDF (reference sequence). The CDR3 length is 15 residues. The CDR3 is CATSRGQTSYNEQFF. In DNA form, the CDR3 reads TGTGCCACCAGCAGGGGACAGACTTCCTACAATGAGCAGTTCTTC.

This clone was detected once. V usage is TRBV7-3 and J usage is TRBJ2-3; 7 positions match TRBD1. Germline-derived CDR1 and CDR2 are SGHTA and FQGTGA. V lost 5 bases to trimming and J lost 2 bases; unmatched junction nucleotides: 7. The CDR3 loop spans 15 amino acids. This CDR3 reads CASSVLQGSTDTQYF. The CDR3 nucleotides are TGTGCCAGCAGCGTATTACAGGGGTCCACAGATACGCAGTATTTT.

The chain has TRBV13 and TRBJ1-2, with D possibly being TRBD1 (5 bases). The germline V and J ends were trimmed by 4 bases and 3 bases, with 12 bases remaining between them. The CDR3 contains 14 residues. Germline V CDR1 and CDR2: PRHDT, FYEKMQ (reference sequence). The CDR3 loop is CASSSRDSDYGYTF. In DNA form, the CDR3 reads TGTGCCAGCAGCTCCAGGGATTCCGACTATGGCTACACCTTC.

This clone showed up just once. The rearrangement links TRBV3-1 (or the pseudogene TRBV3-2) to TRBJ2-3; TRBD2 might be the D (6 bases). The V end lost 4 bases, the J end lost 4 bases, and 18 bases lay between the germline ends. This CDR3 has 16 amino acids. CDR1 is LGHDT, CDR2 YNNKEL, per germline (reference sequence). CDR3 protein: CASSRWASEGSDTQYF. The CDR3 bases are TGTGCCAGCAGCCGCTGGGCTAGCGAGGGATCAGATACGCAGTATTTT.

This rearrangement joins TRBV28 to TRBJ1-5; no clear D. Germline assignment: CDR1 MDHEN and CDR2 SYDVKM. V was pared by 5 bases and J by 5 bases, with 13 bases between. This CDR3 region has 14 residues. This CDR3 is CASSLPPGDQPQHF. The CDR3 nucleotides read TGTGCCAGCAGTCTACCCCCAGGTGATCAGCCCCAGCATTTT.

This clone showed up just a few times. The rearrangement joins TRBV11-1 to TRBJ1-2; 7 positions match TRBD1. Germline V gene lookup returns CDR1 SGHAT and CDR2 FQDESV (reference sequence). This CDR3 comprises 13 residues. V lost 4 bases to trimming and J lost 8 bases; unmatched junction nucleotides: 7. The CDR3 sequence: CASSYAQGTGYTF. The CDR3 DNA reads as TGTGCCAGCAGCTACGCACAGGGGACCGGCTACACCTTC.

V and J are TRBV5-4 and TRBJ2-3; D remains unclear. The V end was cut by 0 bases, the J end by 0 bases, with 11 bases between. CDR3 length equals 16 residues. Looked up from germline, CDR1 is SGHNT and CDR2 is YYREEE (reference sequence). CDR3 coding DNA: TGTGCCAGCAGCTTGGAGCAGCAACCTAGCACAGATACGCAGTATTTT. Amino acids: CASSLEQQPSTDTQYF.

The CDR3 region has the DNA TGTGCCAGCAGCCCAACAGGTGCCGGTAGGAATGAGCAGTTCTTC. Translating gives CASSPTGAGRNEQFF. The chain employs TRBV13 and TRBJ2-1; TRBD1 might be the D (5 bases). The CDR3 is 15 amino acids. CDR1 and CDR2 from the germline V gene are PRHDT and FYEKMQ (reference sequence). V lost 5 bases, J lost 7 bases, and 18 bases lay in between.

V is TRBV19 and J is TRBJ2-5, with 9 nucleotides matching TRBD2. This CDR3 spans 15 amino acids. Germline values: CDR1 LNHDA, CDR2 SQIVND (reference sequence). The junction had 4 bases not matched to a gene; V was cut back by 4 bases and J by 1 base. This chain's CDR3 is CASSNSGSAQETQYF. CDR3 DNA sequence: TGTGCCAGTAGTAATAGCGGGAGTGCCCAAGAGACCCAGTACTTC. Together with reference TRBV19 and TRBJ2-5, the CDR3 gives the full variable domain: DGGITQSPKYLFRKEGQNVTLSCEQNLNHDAMYWYRQDPGQGLRLIYYSQIVNDFQKGDIAEGYSVSREKKESFPLTVTSAQKNPTAFYLCASSNSGSAQETQYFGPGTRLLVL.

The chain uses TRBV3-1 (or the pseudogene TRBV3-2) and TRBJ1-1; D is undetermined. From germline, CDR1 is LGHDT and CDR2 YNNKEL (reference sequence). The CDR3 runs to 13 residues. Trimming left V 3 bases short and J 0 bases short, with 5 bases between. CDR3 coding DNA: TGTGCCAGCAGCCAGATGGTGAACACTGAAGCTTTCTTT. It translates to CASSQMVNTEAFF.

This rearrangement joins TRBV7-8 to TRBJ1-3; weak D call: TRBD1 (6 bases). This CDR3 comprises 14 residues. Per germline, CDR1 SGHVS and CDR2 FQNEAQ. The germline V and J ends were trimmed by 7 bases and 5 bases, with 15 bases remaining between them. CDR3 nucleotide sequence: TGTGCCAGCAACGAGGCAGGGGATCGAAACACCATATATTTT. Its translation: CASNEAGDRNTIYF.

The J gene is TRBJ1-6, the V gene TRBV3-1 (or the pseudogene TRBV3-2); D remains unclear. CDR3 length: 14 amino acids. V lost 0 bases and J lost 9, with 9 bases in between. The germline V gene has CDR1 LGHDT and CDR2 YNNKEL (reference sequence). The CDR3 nucleotides are TGTGCCAGCAGCCAAGAACGGGAGGTTTCACCCCTCCACTTT. It codes for CASSQEREVSPLHF.

The J gene is TRBJ2-3, the V gene TRBV5-5, with 7 nucleotides matching TRBD1. The CDR3 length is 14 residues. Germline V gene data show CDR1 as SGHKS and CDR2 as YYEKEE (reference sequence). The V gene end was trimmed by 5 bases and the J gene end by 2 bases; junction bases not matched to a gene: 5. The CDR3 loop is CASSYDRATDTQYF. CDR3 nucleotides: TGTGCCAGCAGTTATGACAGGGCCACAGATACGCAGTATTTT.

The chain carries TRBV5-4 and TRBJ1-6, with 11 bases identical to TRBD1. The CDR3 sequence is 18 residues long. With 0 bases clipped from V and 4 bases from J, the junction kept 6 bases outside the gene matches. Looked up from germline, CDR1 is SGHNT and CDR2 is YYREEE (reference sequence). The chain's CDR3 is CASSLGTGGPSYNSPLHF. For the CDR3, the DNA is TGTGCCAGCAGCTTGGGGACAGGGGGCCCGTCTTATAATTCACCCCTCCACTTT.

The CDR3 region is CASSYPREGQPQHF. CDR3 DNA sequence: TGTGCCAGCAGTTACCCCAGGGAAGGCCAGCCCCAGCATTTT. V and J are TRBV6-2 or TRBV6-3 and TRBJ1-5, with a weak D call TRBD1 (5 bases). CDR1 MNHEY and CDR2 SVGEGT come from the germline V gene. There are 14 residues in the CDR3. Trimming shortened V by 2 bases and J by 7 bases, and 12 bases separated the two germline ends.

V usage is TRBV19 and J usage is TRBJ2-6; D ambiguous. This CDR3 is built from 15 residues. Germline-derived CDR1 and CDR2 are LNHDA and SQIVND (reference sequence). Trimming shortened V by 5 bases and J by 2 bases, and 10 bases separated the two germline ends. CDR3: CASSSSFPGANVLTF. The DNA for the CDR3 is TGTGCCAGTAGTTCTTCCTTCCCTGGGGCCAACGTCCTGACTTTC.

This chain's CDR3 is CASSQGVQGHSEAFF. DNA for the CDR3: TGTGCCAGCAGCCAAGGTGTACAGGGCCATAGTGAAGCTTTCTTT. The gene calls are TRBV4-2 and TRBJ1-1, with a tentative D call TRBD1 (6 bases). Germline values: CDR1 LGHNA, CDR2 YNFKEQ. The V gene lost 1 base and the J gene lost 7 bases, with 16 bases spanning the gap. This CDR3 comprises 15 residues.